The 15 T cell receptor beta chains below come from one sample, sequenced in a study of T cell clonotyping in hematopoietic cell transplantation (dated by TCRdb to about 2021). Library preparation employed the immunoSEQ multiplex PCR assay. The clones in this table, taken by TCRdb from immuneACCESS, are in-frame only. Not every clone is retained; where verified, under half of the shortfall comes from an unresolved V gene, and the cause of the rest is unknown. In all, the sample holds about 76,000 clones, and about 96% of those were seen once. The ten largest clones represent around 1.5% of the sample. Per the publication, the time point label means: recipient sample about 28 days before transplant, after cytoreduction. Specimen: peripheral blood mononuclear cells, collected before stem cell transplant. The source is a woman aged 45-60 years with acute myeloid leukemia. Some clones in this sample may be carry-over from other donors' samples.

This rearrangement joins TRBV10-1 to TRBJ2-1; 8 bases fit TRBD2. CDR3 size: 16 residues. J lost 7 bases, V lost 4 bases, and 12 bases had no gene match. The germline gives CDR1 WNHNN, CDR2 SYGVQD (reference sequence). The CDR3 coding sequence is TGCGCCAGCAGTGGGGTTCGGACGGGAGGGAGGAATGAGCAGTTCTTC. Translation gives CASSGVRTGGRNEQFF.

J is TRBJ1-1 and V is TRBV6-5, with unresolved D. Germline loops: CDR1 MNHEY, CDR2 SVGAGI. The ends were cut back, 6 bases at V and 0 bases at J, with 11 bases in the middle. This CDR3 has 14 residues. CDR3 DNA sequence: TGTGCCAGCAGATCAAATTACCTGAACACTGAAGCTTTCTTT. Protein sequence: CASRSNYLNTEAFF.

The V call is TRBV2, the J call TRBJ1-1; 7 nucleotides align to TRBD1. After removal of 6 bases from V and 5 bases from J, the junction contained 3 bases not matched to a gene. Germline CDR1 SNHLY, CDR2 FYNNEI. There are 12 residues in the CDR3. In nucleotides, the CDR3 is TGTGCCAGCAGGACAGGGCGGACTGAAGCTTTCTTT. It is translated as CASRTGRTEAFF.

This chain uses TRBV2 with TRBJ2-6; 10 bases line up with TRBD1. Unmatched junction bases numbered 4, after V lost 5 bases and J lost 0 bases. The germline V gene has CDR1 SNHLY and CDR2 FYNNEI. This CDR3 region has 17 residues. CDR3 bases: TGTGCCAGCAGTCCCCGGACAGGGGGCTCTGGGGCCAACGTCCTGACTTTC. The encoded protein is CASSPRTGGSGANVLTF.

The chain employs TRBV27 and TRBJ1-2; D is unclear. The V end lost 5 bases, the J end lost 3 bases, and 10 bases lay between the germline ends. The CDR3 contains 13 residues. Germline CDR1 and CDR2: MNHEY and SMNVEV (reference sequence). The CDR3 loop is CASSRGYYYGYTF. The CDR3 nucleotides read TGTGCCAGCAGTCGAGGGTACTACTATGGCTACACCTTC.

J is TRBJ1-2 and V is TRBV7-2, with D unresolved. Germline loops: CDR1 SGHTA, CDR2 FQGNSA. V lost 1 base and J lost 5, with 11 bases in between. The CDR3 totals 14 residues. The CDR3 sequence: CASSLVIGDYGYTF. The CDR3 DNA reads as TGTGCCAGCAGCTTAGTCATAGGCGATTATGGCTACACCTTC.

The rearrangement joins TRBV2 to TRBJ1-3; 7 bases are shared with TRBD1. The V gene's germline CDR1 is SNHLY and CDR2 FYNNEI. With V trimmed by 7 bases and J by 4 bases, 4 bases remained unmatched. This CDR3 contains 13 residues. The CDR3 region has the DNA TGTGCCAGCATGAGGGACAGAGGAAACACCATATATTTT. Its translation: CASMRDRGNTIYF. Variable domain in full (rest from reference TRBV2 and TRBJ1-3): EPEVTQTPSHQVTQMGQEVILRCVPISNHLYFYWYRQILGQKVEFLVSFYNNEISEKSEIFDDQFSVERPDGSNFTLKIRSTKLEDSAMYFCASMRDRGNTIYFGEGSWLTVV.

Here the CDR3 DNA reads TGCAGCGCCTTGGGACAGCAGAACTATGGCTACACCTTC. Its translation: CSALGQQNYGYTF. This chain uses TRBV29-1 with TRBJ1-2; TRBD1 matches 7 bases. V lost 7 bases, J lost 2 bases, and 7 bases stayed unmatched. The CDR3 covers 13 residues. CDR1 is SQVTM and CDR2 is ANQGSEA in the germline V gene.

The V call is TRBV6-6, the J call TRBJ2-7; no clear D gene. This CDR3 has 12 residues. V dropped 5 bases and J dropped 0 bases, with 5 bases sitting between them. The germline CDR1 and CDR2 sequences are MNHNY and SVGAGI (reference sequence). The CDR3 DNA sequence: TGTGCCAGCAGTAGACTCTCCTACGAGCAGTACTTC. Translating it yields CASSRLSYEQYF.

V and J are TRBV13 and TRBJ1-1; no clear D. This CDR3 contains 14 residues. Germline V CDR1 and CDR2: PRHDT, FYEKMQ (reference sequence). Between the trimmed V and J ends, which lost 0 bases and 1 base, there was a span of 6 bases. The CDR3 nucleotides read TGTGCCAGCAGCTTAGGTCTACGGAACACTGAAGCTTTCTTT. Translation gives CASSLGLRNTEAFF.

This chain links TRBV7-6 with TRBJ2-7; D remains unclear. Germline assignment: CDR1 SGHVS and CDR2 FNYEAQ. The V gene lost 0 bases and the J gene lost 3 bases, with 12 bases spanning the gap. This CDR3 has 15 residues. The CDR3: CASSLALGDIYEQYF. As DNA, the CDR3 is TGTGCCAGCAGCTTAGCGCTAGGCGATATCTACGAGCAGTACTTC.

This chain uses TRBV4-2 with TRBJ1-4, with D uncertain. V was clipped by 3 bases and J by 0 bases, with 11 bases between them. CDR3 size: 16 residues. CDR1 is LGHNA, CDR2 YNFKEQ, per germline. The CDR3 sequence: CASSQSNPPTNEKLFF. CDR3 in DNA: TGTGCCAGCAGCCAGTCAAACCCACCAACTAATGAAAAACTGTTTTTT.

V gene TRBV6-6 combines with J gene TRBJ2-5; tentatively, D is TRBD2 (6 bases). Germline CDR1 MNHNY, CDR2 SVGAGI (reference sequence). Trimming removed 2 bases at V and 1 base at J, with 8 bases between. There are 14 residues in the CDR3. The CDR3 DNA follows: TGTGCCAGCAGTTACGGGGGGTCCCAAGAGACCCAGTACTTC. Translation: CASSYGGSQETQYF.

CDR3 loop: CASSPAGTQNTEAFF. CDR3 nucleotides: TGCGCCAGCAGCCCTGCCGGGACCCAGAACACTGAAGCTTTCTTT. The chain combines TRBV4-1 with TRBJ1-1, with D tentatively TRBD1 (5 bases). V lost 4 bases to trimming and J lost 1 base, with 13 bases between them. This CDR3 contains 15 residues. CDR1 is MGHRA, CDR2 YSYEKL, per germline.

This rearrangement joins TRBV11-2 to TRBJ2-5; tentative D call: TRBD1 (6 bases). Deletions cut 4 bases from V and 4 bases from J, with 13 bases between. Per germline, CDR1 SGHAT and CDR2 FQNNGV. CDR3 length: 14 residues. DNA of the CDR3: TGTGCCAGCAGCTCCCAGGGGACGGGAGAGACCCAGTACTTC. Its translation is CASSSQGTGETQYF.